The sequence of this T cell receptor (beta chain) was determined in a study of cytomegalovirus exposure and HLA in healthy donors. Overall study results and limits: Exclusion as indistinguishable affected some V segments, including TRBV6-2 and TRBV6-3.

The PCR employed 60 Vbeta primers together with 13 Jbeta primers. Here immunoSEQ multiplex PCR was the method, and the copy in TCRdb shows in-frame clones only, minus some. This repertoire shows around 300,000 clones, 85% to 90% found once; its top ten account for more than 2%. With regard to this clone: What it binds is unknown.

The ends were cut back, 0 bases at V and 2 bases at J, with 13 bases in the middle. The CDR3 is made up of 16 amino acids. Germline V gene lookup returns CDR1 SGDLS and CDR2 YYNGEE. Sequenced material: PBMCs. This receptor was identified in a woman between 18 and 29 years old in good health and CMV-seronegative. The chain links TRBV9 to TRBJ2-3; D call uncertain. The CDR3 region has the DNA TGTGCCAGCAGCGTAGTTGGGCAGTCTGCCACAGATACGCAGTATTTT. Translated: CASSVVGQSATDTQYF.